This T cell receptor (beta chain) was captured by sequencing in a study of T-cell reconstitution after alpha-beta-depleted transplantation in children. CDR3 length equals 16 residues. Germline values: CDR1 SGHAT, CDR2 FQDESV (reference sequence). The V end lost 4 bases, the J end lost 2 bases, and 12 bases lay between the germline ends. A library of TCRbeta sequences, prepared with unique molecular identifiers, was generated. TCRdb ran MiXCR on the PCR reads and lists one entry per CDR3 protein. This sample yields about 400,000 distinct CDR3 sequences, of which roughly 20% are seen a single time; around 3.9% belongs to the top ten.

The TCR comes from a human donor who donated a stem cell graft to a child with acute myeloid leukemia. Specimen: PBMCs from the stem cell graft donor, collected from the stem cell graft. V and J are TRBV11-1 and TRBJ2-6; a possible D gene is TRBD2 (5 bases). This chain's CDR3 is CASSSAWRTGANVLTF. Here the CDR3 DNA reads TGTGCCAGCAGCTCCGCCTGGAGGACTGGGGCCAACGTCCTGACTTTC.